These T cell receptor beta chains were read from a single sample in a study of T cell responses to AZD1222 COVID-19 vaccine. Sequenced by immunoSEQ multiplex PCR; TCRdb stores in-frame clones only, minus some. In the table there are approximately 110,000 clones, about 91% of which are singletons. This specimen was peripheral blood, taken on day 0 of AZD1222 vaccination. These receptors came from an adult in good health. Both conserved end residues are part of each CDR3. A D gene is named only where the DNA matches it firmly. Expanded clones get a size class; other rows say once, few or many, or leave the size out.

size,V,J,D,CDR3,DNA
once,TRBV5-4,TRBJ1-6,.,CASSFMVSGKLKSPLHF,TGTGCCAGCAGCTTCATGGTCTCAGGGAAGTTAAAATCACCCCTCCACTTT
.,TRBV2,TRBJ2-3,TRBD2,CARERGTDTQYF,TGTGCCAGGGAGCGGGGAACAGATACGCAGTATTTT
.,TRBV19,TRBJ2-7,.,CASKSSGYPYEQYF,TGTGCCAGTAAATCATCCGGGTATCCCTACGAGCAGTACTTC
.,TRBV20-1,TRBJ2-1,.,CSARTSNEQFF,TGCAGTGCTAGGACTAGCAATGAGCAGTTCTTC
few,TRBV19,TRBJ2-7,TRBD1,CASSIGTGTYEQYF,TGTGCCAGTAGTATAGGGACAGGGACCTACGAGCAGTACTTC
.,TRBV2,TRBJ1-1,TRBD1,CASVGGTALEAFF,TGTGCCAGCGTGGGGGGGACAGCCCTTGAAGCTTTCTTT
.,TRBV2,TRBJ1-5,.,CASSSWPEGNQPQHF,TGTGCCAGCAGTTCTTGGCCAGAGGGCAATCAGCCCCAGCATTTT
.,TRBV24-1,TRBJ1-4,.,CATNRREQDEKLFF,TGTGCCACCAACCGACGGGAGCAGGATGAAAAACTGTTTTTT
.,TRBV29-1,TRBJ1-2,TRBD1,CSVRQGTDGYTF,TGCAGCGTCCGACAGGGGACCGATGGCTACACCTTC
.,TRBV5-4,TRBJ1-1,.,CASSFGVGTEAFF,TGTGCCAGCAGCTTTGGGGTGGGCACTGAAGCTTTCTTT
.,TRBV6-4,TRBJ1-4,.,CASSDVRGPNEKLFF,TGTGCCAGCAGTGACGTCAGGGGTCCAAATGAAAAACTGTTTTTT
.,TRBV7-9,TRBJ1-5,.,CASSWGDQPQHF,TGTGCCAGCAGCTGGGGGGATCAGCCCCAGCATTTT
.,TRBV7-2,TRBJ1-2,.,CASSLTTGPNYGYTF,TGTGCCAGCAGTTTAACTACAGGTCCCAACTATGGCTACACCTTC
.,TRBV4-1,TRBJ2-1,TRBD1,CASSLGQSNEQFF,TGCGCCAGCAGCCTGGGACAGAGTAATGAGCAGTTCTTC
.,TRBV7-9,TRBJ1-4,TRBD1,CASSLGRGDSSEKLFF,TGTGCCAGCAGCTTAGGCAGGGGGGACAGTTCCGAAAAACTGTTTTTT
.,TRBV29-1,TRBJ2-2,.,CSVPGMGTGELFF,TGCAGCGTTCCAGGGATGGGGACCGGGGAGCTGTTTTTT
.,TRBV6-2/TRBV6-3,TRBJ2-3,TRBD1,CASRPRQGPDTQYF,TGTGCCAGCAGACCTCGACAGGGACCAGATACGCAGTATTTT
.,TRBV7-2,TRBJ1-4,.,CASSLSRATNEKLFF,TGTGCCAGCAGCTTAAGCAGGGCAACTAATGAAAAACTGTTTTTT
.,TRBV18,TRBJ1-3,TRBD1,CASSSGTGSGNTIYF,TGTGCCAGCTCATCCGGGACAGGGAGTGGAAACACCATATATTTT
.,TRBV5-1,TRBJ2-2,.,CASSLYLGVNTGELFF,TGCGCCAGCAGCTTGTATTTAGGGGTCAACACCGGGGAGCTGTTTTTT
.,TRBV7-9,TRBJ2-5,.,CASSSQVGGGETQYF,TGTGCCAGCAGCTCCCAAGTCGGGGGAGGAGAGACCCAGTACTTC
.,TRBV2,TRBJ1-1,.,CASSDRVHPSTAFF,TGTGCCAGCAGTGACAGGGTACACCCGTCAACCGCTTTCTTT
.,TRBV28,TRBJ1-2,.,CASNQGYNYGYTF,TGTGCCAGCAACCAGGGGTATAACTATGGCTACACCTTC
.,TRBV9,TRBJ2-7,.,CASSPGQTTYEQYF,TGTGCCAGCAGCCCTGGACAGACGACCTACGAGCAGTACTTC
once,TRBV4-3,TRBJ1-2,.,CASSQEHTSSYGYTF,TGCGCCAGCAGCCAAGAGCATACTTCGAGCTATGGCTACACCTTC
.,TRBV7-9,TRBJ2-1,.,CASSLVGTGSKEFF,.
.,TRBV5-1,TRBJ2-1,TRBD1,CASSRTGADNEQFF,TGCGCCAGCAGCAGGACAGGGGCAGACAATGAGCAGTTCTTC
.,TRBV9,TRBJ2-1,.,CASSPDPIPYNEQFF,TGTGCCAGCAGCCCGGACCCCATCCCTTACAATGAGCAGTTCTTC
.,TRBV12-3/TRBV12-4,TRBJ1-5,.,CASSFESGEPQHF,TGTGCCAGCAGTTTTGAATCGGGGGAGCCCCAGCATTTT
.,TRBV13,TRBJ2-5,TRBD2,CASSDGLAGGQETQYF,TGTGCCAGCAGCGACGGACTAGCGGGGGGGCAAGAGACCCAGTACTTC
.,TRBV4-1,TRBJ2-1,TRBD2,CASSQDWGTSGGSFF,TGCGCCAGCAGCCAAGATTGGGGGACTAGCGGGGGCTCCTTCTTC
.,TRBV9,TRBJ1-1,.,CASSVQLNTEAFF,TGTGCCAGCAGCGTACAACTGAACACTGAAGCTTTCTTT
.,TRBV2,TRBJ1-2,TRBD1,CASSNRTGEHGYTF,TGTGCCAGCAGTAACCGGACAGGGGAGCATGGCTACACCTTC
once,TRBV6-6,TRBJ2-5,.,CASRGTAWETQYF,TGTGCCAGCAGGGGGACGGCTTGGGAGACCCAGTACTTC
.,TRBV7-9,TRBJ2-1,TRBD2,CASSGGGNEQFF,TGTGCCAGCTCGGGAGGAGGCAATGAGCAGTTCTTC
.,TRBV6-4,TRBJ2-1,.,CASSDSIAGVDEQFF,TGTGCCAGCAGTGACTCGATAGCAGGGGTCGATGAGCAGTTCTTC
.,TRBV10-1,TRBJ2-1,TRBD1,CASSPAGTGSYNEQFF,TGCGCCAGCAGCCCGGCCGGGACAGGGTCCTACAATGAGCAGTTCTTC
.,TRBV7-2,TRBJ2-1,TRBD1,CASSADRGYNEQFF,TGTGCCAGCAGCGCCGACAGGGGTTACAATGAGCAGTTCTTC